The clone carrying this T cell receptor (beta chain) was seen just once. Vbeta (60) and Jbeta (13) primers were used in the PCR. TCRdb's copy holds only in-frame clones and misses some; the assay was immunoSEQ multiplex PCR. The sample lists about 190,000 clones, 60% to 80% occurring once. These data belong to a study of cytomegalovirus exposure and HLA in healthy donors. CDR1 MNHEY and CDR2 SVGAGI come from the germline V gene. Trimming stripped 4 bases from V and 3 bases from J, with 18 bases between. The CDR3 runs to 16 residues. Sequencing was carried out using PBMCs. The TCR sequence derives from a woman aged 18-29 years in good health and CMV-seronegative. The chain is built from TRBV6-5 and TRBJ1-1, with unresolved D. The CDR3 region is CASSSLLKIQDTEAFF. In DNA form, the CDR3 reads TGTGCCAGCAGTTCTCTTTTGAAGATTCAGGACACTGAAGCTTTCTTT.